This T cell receptor beta chain was sequenced for a study of blood T cell repertoires in COVID-19. Study background: Sites across the United States, Italy and Spain contributed samples from acute and convalescent COVID-19.

Method: immunoSEQ multiplex PCR; TCRdb's copy keeps in-frame clones and lacks some. This sample yields 150,000 to 200,000 clones, of which approximately 80% are seen a single time; 10% to 15% belongs to the top ten. The V end was cut by 2 bases, the J end by 8 bases, with 16 bases between. CDR3 size: 15 residues. From germline, CDR1 is SNHLY and CDR2 FYNNEI. The cohort comprised adults aged about 18 to 100 years residing in approximately 22 US areas. Participant-reported clinical history was the basis for cohort assignment. Recovered Cohort 3 donors showed two negative PCRs, clearance, or symptom resolution.

Sequencing was carried out using PBMCs or T cells enriched from blood (not recorded which). The TCR originated in an older woman who had recovered from COVID-19. The gene calls are TRBV2 and TRBJ2-1, with D possibly matching TRBD1 (7 bases). The CDR3 sequence: CASSERGQGRHEQFF. CDR3 coding DNA: TGTGCCAGCAGTGAAAGGGGGCAGGGGAGGCATGAGCAGTTCTTC.